This T cell receptor beta chain was obtained from a study of T cells in Graves' hyperthyroidism and ophthalmopathy. It was considered stable Graves' hyperthyroidism when ophthalmopathy did not progress within 18 months. In this sample, this clonotype turned up many times. Its specificity is unknown. TCR beta CDR3 regions were amplified from RNA transcripts. When the TCR CDR3 underwent first-round RT-PCR, the HTBI primer set was used. TCRdb reprocessed the multiplex PCR reads via MiXCR and lists one record per CDR3 protein. Counted here are roughly 380,000 distinct CDR3 sequences, under 20% occurring once; the ten biggest clones make up about 3.7%. Overall study results and limits: A 13 V-J model separated ophthalmopathy from stable hyperthyroidism.

In germline, CDR1 is KGHSH, CDR2 LQKENI. The V end was cut by 5 bases, the J end by 3 bases, with 10 bases between. The CDR3 is 13 amino acids. Specimen: blood. V gene TRBV18 combines with J gene TRBJ1-1, with D hard to call. The TCR originated in a woman under 30 with Graves' hyperthyroidism. Here the CDR3 DNA reads TGTGCCAGCTCATCGGGTCGGGACACTGAAGCTTTCTTT. The encoded protein is CASSSGRDTEAFF.